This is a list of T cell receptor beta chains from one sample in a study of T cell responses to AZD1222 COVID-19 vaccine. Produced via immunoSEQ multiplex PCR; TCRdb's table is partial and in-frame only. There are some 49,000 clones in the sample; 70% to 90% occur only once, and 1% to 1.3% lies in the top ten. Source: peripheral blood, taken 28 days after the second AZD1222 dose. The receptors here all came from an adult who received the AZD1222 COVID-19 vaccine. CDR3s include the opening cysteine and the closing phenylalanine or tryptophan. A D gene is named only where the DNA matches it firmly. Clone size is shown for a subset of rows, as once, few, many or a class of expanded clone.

CASSFTRNTEAFF TGTGCCAGCAGTTTTACGCGCAACACTGAAGCTTTCTTT . . TRBJ1-1 TRBV12-3/TRBV12-4
CASNLRQGINSPLHF TGTGCCAGTAATCTTAGACAGGGGATTAATTCACCCCTCCACTTT . TRBD1 TRBJ1-6 TRBV19
CAWSVKAGDTQYF TGTGCCTGGAGTGTAAAGGCGGGAGATACGCAGTATTTT . . TRBJ2-3 TRBV30
CASSSPVPDLYGYTF TGTGCCAGCAGCTCCCCCGTCCCGGACCTCTATGGCTACACCTTC . . TRBJ1-2 TRBV5-6
CASSLGGWREGRRWGYEQYF TGTGCCAGCAGCTTGGGCGGGTGGCGGGAGGGCCGAAGATGGGGGTACGAGCAGTACTTC once TRBD2 TRBJ2-7 TRBV5-5
CATSDWGLGVTSGDTQYF TGTGCCACCAGTGATTGGGGGTTGGGGGTGACTAGCGGAGATACGCAGTATTTT . TRBD2 TRBJ2-3 TRBV24-1
CASSSGDTQYF TGTGCCAGCAGTTCGGGGGATACGCAGTATTTT . . TRBJ2-3 TRBV6-6
CASSFSPWDRLF TGTGCCAGCAGCTTCTCCCCATGGGACAGGCTCTTC . TRBD1 TRBJ1-2 TRBV7-8
CASSEALGGGAGNTIYF TGTGCCAGCAGTGAAGCGCTTGGAGGGGGCGCTGGAAACACCATATATTTT . TRBD1 TRBJ1-3 TRBV6-1
CASRGDFNTGELFF TGTGCCAGCCGGGGGGACTTCAACACCGGGGAGCTGTTTTTT . TRBD2 TRBJ2-2 TRBV2
CASSLGDRETQYF TGCGCCAGCAGCTTGGGGGACAGGGAGACCCAGTACTTC once TRBD1 TRBJ2-5 TRBV5-1
CASSKPSYEQYF TGTGCCAGTTCTAAGCCGTCCTACGAGCAGTACTTC . . TRBJ2-7 TRBV2
CASSAREGTGRNTEAFF TGTGCCAGCAGTGCACGGGAGGGTACAGGGCGGAACACTGAAGCTTTCTTT . . TRBJ1-1 TRBV6-1
CASSGGLATPNYNEQFF TGTGCCAGCAGCGGAGGACTAGCGACCCCAAACTACAATGAGCAGTTCTTC . TRBD2 TRBJ2-1 TRBV7-8
CASSPYTGELFF TGCGCCAGCAGCCCTTACACCGGGGAGCTGTTTTTT . . TRBJ2-2 TRBV5-1
CASSFTGKPITDTQYF TGTGCCAGCAGCTTCACGGGAAAGCCTATCACAGATACGCAGTATTTT once . TRBJ2-3 TRBV5-5
CATSRDKDGELFF TGTGCCACCAGCAGAGATAAGGACGGGGAGCTGTTTTTT few . TRBJ2-2 TRBV15
CASSWLTEPQHF TGTGCCAGCAGTTGGTTGACGGAGCCCCAGCATTTT . . TRBJ1-5 TRBV2
CASSQWTSGTYEQYF TGTGCCAGCTCACAATGGACTAGCGGGACCTACGAGCAGTACTTC . TRBD2 TRBJ2-7 TRBV18
CASSLLAGGPTDTQYF TGTGCCAGCAGTTTACTAGCGGGAGGACCCACAGATACGCAGTATTTT . TRBD2 TRBJ2-3 TRBV6-5
CASSEIQGINQPQHF TGCGCCAGCAGCGAGATACAGGGTATCAATCAGCCCCAGCATTTT . . TRBJ1-5 TRBV10-1
CASSSKGAHTYEQYF TGTGCCAGCAGCTCAAAGGGGGCTCATACCTACGAGCAGTACTTC . TRBD1 TRBJ2-7 TRBV13